The next 2 T cell receptor beta chains were all read from a single sample in a study of blood T cell repertoires in COVID-19. The assay was immunoSEQ multiplex PCR, and TCRdb's table has in-frame clones only and misses some. The table records tens of thousands of clones, around 88% of them present only once. Sample: peripheral blood. The source of these receptors is a woman older than 75 with acute or convalescent COVID-19.

This clone came up a few times. The rearrangement links TRBV6-1 to TRBJ1-6, with D possibly TRBD1 on 5 matching bases. V lost 1 base, J lost 1 base, and 11 bases lay in between. CDR1 and CDR2 (germline): MNHNS, SASEGT. The CDR3 has 17 residues. The CDR3 DNA reads TGTGCCAGCAGTGAAGAGGTGGGGGGATCCTATAATTCACCCCTCCACTTT. Translating it yields CASSEEVGGSYNSPLHF.

CDR3 nucleotides: TGTGCCATCAGTGAGTCGGGTCAGGGGGCGCGCTCTGGGGCCAACGTCCTGACTTTC. Residues: CAISESGQGARSGANVLTF. J is TRBJ2-6 and V is TRBV10-3; 8 bases agree with TRBD1. CDR3 length equals 19 residues. Losses at the gene ends were 0 bases for V and 0 bases for J; bases not matched to a gene: 7. Germline V CDR1 and CDR2: ENHRY, SYGVKD.